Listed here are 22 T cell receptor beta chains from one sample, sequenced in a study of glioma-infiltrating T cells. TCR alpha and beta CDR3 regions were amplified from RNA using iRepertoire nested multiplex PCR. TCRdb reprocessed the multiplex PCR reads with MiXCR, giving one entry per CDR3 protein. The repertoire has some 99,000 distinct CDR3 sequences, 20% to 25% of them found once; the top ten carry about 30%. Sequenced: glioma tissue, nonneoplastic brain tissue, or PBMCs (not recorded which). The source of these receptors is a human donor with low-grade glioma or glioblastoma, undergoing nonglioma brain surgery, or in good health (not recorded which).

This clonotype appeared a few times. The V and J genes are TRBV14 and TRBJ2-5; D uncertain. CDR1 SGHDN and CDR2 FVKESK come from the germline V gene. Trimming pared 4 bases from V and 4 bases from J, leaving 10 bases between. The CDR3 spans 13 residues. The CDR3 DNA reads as TGTGCCAGCAGCCCCTATCTAGTAGAGACCCAGTACTTC. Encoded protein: CASSPYLVETQYF.

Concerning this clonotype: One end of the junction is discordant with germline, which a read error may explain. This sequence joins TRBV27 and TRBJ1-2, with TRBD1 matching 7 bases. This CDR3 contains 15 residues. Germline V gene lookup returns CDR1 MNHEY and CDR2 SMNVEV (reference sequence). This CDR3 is CASSVEGARGGGYTF. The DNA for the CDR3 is TGCGCCAGCAGTGTAGAGGGGGCACGAGGAGGCGGCTACACCTTC.

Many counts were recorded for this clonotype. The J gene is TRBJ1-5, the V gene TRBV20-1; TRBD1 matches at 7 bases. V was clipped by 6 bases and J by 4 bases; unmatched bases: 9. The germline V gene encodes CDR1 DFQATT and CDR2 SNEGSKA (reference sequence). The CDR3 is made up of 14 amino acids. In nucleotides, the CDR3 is TGCAGTGCCCCGGGCGGGACAGCGAATCAGCCCCAGCATTTT. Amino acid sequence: CSAPGGTANQPQHF.

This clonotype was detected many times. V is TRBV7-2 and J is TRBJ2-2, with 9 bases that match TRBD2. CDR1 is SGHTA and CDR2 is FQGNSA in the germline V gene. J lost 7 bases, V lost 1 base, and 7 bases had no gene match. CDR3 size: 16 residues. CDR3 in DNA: TGTGCCAGCAGCTTAGTAGCGGGAGCGGGGAACGGGGAGCTGTTTTTT. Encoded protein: CASSLVAGAGNGELFF.

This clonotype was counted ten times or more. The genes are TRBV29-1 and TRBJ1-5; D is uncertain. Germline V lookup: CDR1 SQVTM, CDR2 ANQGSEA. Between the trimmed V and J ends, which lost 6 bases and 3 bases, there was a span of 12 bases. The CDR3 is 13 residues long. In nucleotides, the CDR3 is TGCAGCGTCGGCGCCGGGTCCAATCAGCCCCAGCATTTT. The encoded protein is CSVGAGSNQPQHF.

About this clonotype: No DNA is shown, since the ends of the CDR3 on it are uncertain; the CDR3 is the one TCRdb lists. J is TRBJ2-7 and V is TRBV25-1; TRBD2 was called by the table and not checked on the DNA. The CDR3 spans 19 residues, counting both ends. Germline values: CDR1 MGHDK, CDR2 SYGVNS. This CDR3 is CASSFYICSAGDGLYEQYF.

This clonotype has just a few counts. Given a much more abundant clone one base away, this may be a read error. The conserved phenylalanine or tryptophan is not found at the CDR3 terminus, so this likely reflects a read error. CDR3 in amino acids: CSATFGTVTYEQYL. As DNA, the CDR3 is TGCAGTGCTACGTTCGGGACAGTAACCTACGAGCAGTACCTC. This rearrangement joins TRBV20-1 to TRBJ2-7; 7 bases map to TRBD1. Trimming at V came to 4 bases and at J to 2 bases, leaving 8 bases not matched to a gene. Germline loops: CDR1 DFQATT, CDR2 SNEGSKA (reference sequence). The CDR3 runs to 14 residues.

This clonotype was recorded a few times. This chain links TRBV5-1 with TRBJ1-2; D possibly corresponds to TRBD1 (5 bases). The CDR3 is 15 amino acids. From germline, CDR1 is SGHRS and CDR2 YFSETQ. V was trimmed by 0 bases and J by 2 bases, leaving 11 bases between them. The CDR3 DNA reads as TGCGCCAGCAGCTTGGCCTGGCAGGGCAACTATGGCTACACCTTC. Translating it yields CASSLAWQGNYGYTF.

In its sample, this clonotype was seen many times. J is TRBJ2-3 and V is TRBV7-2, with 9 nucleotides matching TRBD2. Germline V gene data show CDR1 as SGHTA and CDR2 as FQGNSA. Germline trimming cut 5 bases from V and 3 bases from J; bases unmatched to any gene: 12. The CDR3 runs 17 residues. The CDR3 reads CASSPPGPSGKTDTQYF. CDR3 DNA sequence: TGTGCCAGCAGCCCCCCGGGCCCTAGCGGGAAGACAGATACGCAGTATTTT.

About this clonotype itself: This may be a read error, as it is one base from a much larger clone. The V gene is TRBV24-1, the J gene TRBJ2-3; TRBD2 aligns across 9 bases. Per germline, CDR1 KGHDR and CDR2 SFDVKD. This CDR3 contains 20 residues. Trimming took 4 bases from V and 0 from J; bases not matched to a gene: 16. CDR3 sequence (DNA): TGTGCCACCAGTGACGCTTGGGGGGGAGAAGCGGGGGGAAGCACAGATACGCAGTATTTT. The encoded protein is CATSDAWGGEAGGSTDTQYF.

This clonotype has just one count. In DNA, the CDR3 is TGTGCCACCAACGTACTGTTGAACACTGAAGAGTTCTTT. Translated, it gives CATNVLLNTEEFF. This chain joins TRBV6-1 and TRBJ1-1; D is ambiguous. Trimming pared 10 bases from V and 14 bases from J, leaving 26 bases between. Germline CDR1 is MNHNS and CDR2 is SASEGT. The CDR3 extends over 13 amino acids.

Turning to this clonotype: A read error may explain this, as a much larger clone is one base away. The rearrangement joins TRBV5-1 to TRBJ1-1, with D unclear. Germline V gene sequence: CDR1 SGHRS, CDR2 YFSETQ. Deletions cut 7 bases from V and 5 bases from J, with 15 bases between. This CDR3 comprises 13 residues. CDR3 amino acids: CASEGRPKTEAFF. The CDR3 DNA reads TGCGCCAGCGAGGGCAGACCAAAGACTGAAGCTTTCTTT. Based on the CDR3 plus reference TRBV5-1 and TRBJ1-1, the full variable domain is KAGVTQTPRYLIKTRGQQVTLSCSPISGHRSVSWYQQTPGQGLQFLFEYFSETQRNKGNFPGRFSGRQFSNSRSEMNVSTLELGDSALYLCASEGRPKTEAFFGQGTRLTVV.

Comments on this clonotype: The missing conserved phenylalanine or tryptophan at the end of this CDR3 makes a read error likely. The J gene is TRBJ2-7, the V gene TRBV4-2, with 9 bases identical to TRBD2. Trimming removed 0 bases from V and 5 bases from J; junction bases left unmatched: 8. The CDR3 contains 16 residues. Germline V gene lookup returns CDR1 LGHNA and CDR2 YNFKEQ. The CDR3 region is CASSQDMAGGFNEQYI. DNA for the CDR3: TGTGCCAGCAGCCAAGATATGGCGGGAGGGTTCAACGAGCAGTACATC.

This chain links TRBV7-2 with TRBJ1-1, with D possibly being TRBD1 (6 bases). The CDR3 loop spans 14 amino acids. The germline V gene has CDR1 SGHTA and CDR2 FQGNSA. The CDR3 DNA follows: TGTGTTAGCAGCTTAGAGGGACAGAACACTGAAGCTTTCTTT. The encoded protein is CVSSLEGQNTEAFF.

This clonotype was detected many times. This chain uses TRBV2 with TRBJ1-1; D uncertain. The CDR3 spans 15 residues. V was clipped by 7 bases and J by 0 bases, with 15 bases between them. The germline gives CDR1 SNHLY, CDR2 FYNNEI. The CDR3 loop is CASTPQRILNTEAFF. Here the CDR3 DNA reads TGTGCCAGCACTCCCCAGCGGATCCTGAACACTGAAGCTTTCTTT.

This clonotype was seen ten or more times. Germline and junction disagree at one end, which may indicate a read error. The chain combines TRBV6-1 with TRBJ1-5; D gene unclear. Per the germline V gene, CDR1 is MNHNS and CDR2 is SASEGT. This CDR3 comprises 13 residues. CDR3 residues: CASSEAGGGTPNF. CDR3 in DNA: TGTGCCAGCAGTGAAGCTGGTGGAGGCACTCCCAATTTT.

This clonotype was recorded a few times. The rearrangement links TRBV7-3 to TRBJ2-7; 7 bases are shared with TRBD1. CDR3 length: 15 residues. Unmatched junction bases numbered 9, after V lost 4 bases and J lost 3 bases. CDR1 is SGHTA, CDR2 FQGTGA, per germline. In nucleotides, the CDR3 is TGTGCCAGCAGCTATAGGGACAGTCAAAACTACGAGCAGTACTTC. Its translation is CASSYRDSQNYEQYF.

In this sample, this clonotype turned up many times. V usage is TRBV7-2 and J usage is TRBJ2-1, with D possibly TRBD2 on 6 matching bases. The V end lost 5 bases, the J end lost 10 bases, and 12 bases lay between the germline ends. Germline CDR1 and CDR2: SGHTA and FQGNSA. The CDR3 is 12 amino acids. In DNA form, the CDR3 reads TGTGCCAGCAGCCCGGGGGTTGGGGAGCAGTTCTTC. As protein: CASSPGVGEQFF.

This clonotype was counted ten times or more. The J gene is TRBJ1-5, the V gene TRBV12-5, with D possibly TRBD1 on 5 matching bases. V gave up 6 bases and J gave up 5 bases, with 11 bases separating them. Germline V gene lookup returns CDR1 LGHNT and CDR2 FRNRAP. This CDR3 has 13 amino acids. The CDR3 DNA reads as TGTGCTAGTGGCCAAGTAGGGGATCAGCCCCAGCATTTT. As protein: CASGQVGDQPQHF.

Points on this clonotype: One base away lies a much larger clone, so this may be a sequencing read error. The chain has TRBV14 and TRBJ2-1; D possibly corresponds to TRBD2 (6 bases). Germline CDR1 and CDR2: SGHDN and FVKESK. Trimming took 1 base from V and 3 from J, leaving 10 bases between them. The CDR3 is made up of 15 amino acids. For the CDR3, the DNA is TGTGCCAGCAGCCAAGGGGGTAGCGGCTACAATGAGCAGTTCTTC. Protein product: CASSQGGSGYNEQFF.

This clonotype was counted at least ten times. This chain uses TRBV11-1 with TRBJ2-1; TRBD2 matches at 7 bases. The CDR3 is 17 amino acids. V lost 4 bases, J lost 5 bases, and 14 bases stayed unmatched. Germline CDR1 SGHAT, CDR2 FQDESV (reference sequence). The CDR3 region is CASSSTLGGSNDNEQFF. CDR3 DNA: TGTGCCAGCAGCTCCACCCTAGGCGGGAGTAACGACAATGAGCAGTTCTTC.

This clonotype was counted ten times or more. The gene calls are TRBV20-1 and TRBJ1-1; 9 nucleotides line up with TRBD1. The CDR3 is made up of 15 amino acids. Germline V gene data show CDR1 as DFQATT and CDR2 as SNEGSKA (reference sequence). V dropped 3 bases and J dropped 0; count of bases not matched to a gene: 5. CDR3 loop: CSASTGGNVNTEAFF. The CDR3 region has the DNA TGCAGTGCTAGCACAGGGGGCAATGTGAACACTGAAGCTTTCTTT.